These 12 T cell receptor beta chains were all obtained from the same sample, sequenced in a study of post-analysis software for immune sequencing data. Study observations and caveats: There were five or six TRBV segments more frequent in patients than controls, and TRBV5-6, TRBV5-1 and TRBV20-1 were among them.

These receptors' antigens are unknown. The authors incorporated unique molecular identifiers into the TCR beta cDNA libraries. TCRdb re-analysed the PCR reads in MiXCR, keeping a single row per CDR3 protein. The sample contains roughly 410,000 distinct CDR3 sequences, 30% to 45% of which appear only once. The sample taken for sequencing was blood. The receptor set was obtained from a girl under 18 with multiple sclerosis.

This clonotype has a handful of counts. This chain uses TRBV4-2 with TRBJ1-4; possible D gene TRBD1, 5 bases. CDR1 and CDR2 from the germline V gene are LGHNA and YNFKEQ. The V and J ends lost 4 bases and 0 bases respectively, with 12 bases between them. This CDR3 is 16 amino acids long. The CDR3 reads CASSLVGAATNEKLFF. DNA for the CDR3: TGTGCCAGCAGCCTTGTAGGGGCTGCAACTAATGAAAAACTGTTTTTT.

This clonotype was found once. This could be a read error, since a much larger clone is one nucleotide away. V gene TRBV7-9 combines with J gene TRBJ2-1; D is perhaps TRBD1 (5 bases). V was shortened by 1 base and J by 6 bases, with 13 bases between the two germline ends. This CDR3 spans 15 amino acids. Per germline, CDR1 SEHNR and CDR2 FQNEAQ (reference sequence). CDR3 sequence (DNA): TGTGCCAGCAGCTTAGTTTGGGGCGAGCCCAATGAGCAGTTCTTC. Amino acid sequence: CASSLVWGEPNEQFF.

V usage is TRBV6-5 and J usage is TRBJ2-5; D may be TRBD2 (7 bases). This CDR3 is 15 amino acids long. From germline, CDR1 is MNHEY and CDR2 SVGAGI. The V end was cut by 1 base, the J end by 4 bases, with 13 bases between. CDR3 nucleotides: TGTGCCAGCAGTTACTTCCGGGGGGCGCGAGAGACCCAGTACTTC. This encodes CASSYFRGARETQYF.

This clonotype has a handful of counts. The CDR3 region has the DNA TGTGCCAGCACCCCGAAGGGGAACACTGAAGCTTTCTTT. Translating gives CASTPKGNTEAFF. This chain links TRBV12-3 or TRBV12-4 with TRBJ1-1; no clear D gene. The CDR3 contains 13 residues. Between the trimmed V and J ends, which lost 7 bases and 1 base, there was a span of 10 bases.

This clonotype was detected many times. The rearrangement uses TRBV5-1 and TRBJ2-1; D is uncertain. The CDR3 contains 13 residues. From germline, CDR1 is SGHRS and CDR2 YFSETQ. Trimming took off 7 bases at V and 4 bases at J, with 12 bases between the two ends. The DNA of the CDR3 is TGCGCCAGCGCCGTTCAGGATTACAATGAGCAGTTCTTC. This encodes CASAVQDYNEQFF.

This clonotype showed up just a few times. The V call is TRBV7-9, the J call TRBJ2-1; D unclear. Trimming cost V 3 bases and J 10 bases, with 10 bases left between them. This CDR3 is built from 12 residues. Germline CDR1 SEHNR, CDR2 FQNEAQ (reference sequence). Here the CDR3 DNA reads TGTGCCAGCAGCTTTGCGACGGTAGAGCAGTTCTTC. Its translation: CASSFATVEQFF.

This clonotype was seen at least ten times. For the CDR3, the DNA is TGTGCCAGCAGTCTGCACGGGGGATCCTACGAGCAGTACTTC. Its protein is CASSLHGGSYEQYF. The V gene is TRBV28, the J gene TRBJ2-7; D may be TRBD2 (6 bases). The CDR3 spans 14 residues. The germline gives CDR1 MDHEN, CDR2 SYDVKM. V dropped 5 bases and J dropped 1 base, with 12 bases sitting between them.

About this clonotype itself: At one end, the junction sequence differs from germline, possibly due to a read error. The CDR3 sequence is CASSFVGNTDAQYF. The CDR3 DNA is TGTGCCAGCAGTTTTGTGGGGAACACAGATGCGCAGTATTTT. The chain combines TRBV12-3 or TRBV12-4 with TRBJ2-3; D ambiguous. The CDR3 is made up of 14 amino acids.

The table lists this clonotype with a few counts. J is TRBJ2-1 and V is TRBV5-6, with 11 nucleotides matching TRBD2. Trimming cost V 0 bases and J 6 bases; bases outside gene matches: 5. Germline V CDR1 and CDR2: SGHDT, YYEEEE. This CDR3 has 16 residues. DNA for the CDR3: TGTGCCAGCAGCTTGGACGGGACTAGCGGAATCAATGAGCAGTTCTTC. Translated: CASSLDGTSGINEQFF.

The CDR3 here is CASSSLGQANQPQHF. The DNA for the CDR3 is TGTGCCAGCAGCTCCCTTGGACAGGCTAATCAGCCCCAGCATTTT. The chain joins TRBV7-8 to TRBJ1-5; the match to TRBD1 covers 7 bases. Trimming at V came to 4 bases and at J to 4 bases, leaving 7 bases not matched to a gene. The CDR3 is 15 amino acids. The germline CDR1 and CDR2 sequences are SGHVS and FQNEAQ.

This clonotype was detected only a few times. The genes are TRBV7-6 and TRBJ2-3; tentatively, D is TRBD2 (5 bases). This CDR3 has 16 residues. V lost 2 bases and J 0 bases, leaving 12 bases between the germline ends. CDR1 and CDR2 (germline): SGHVS, FNYEAQ. The CDR3 nucleotides are TGTGCCAGCAGCTTATGGACTGTACCTAGCACAGATACGCAGTATTTT. This gives the protein CASSLWTVPSTDTQYF. The full variable domain, completed using reference TRBV7-6 and TRBJ2-3, is GAGVSQSPRYKVTKRGQDVALRCDPISGHVSLYWYRQALGQGPEFLTYFNYEAQQDKSGLPNDRFSAERPEGSISTLTIQRTEQRDSAMYRCASSLWTVPSTDTQYFGPGTRLTVL.

The rearrangement joins TRBV5-1 to TRBJ2-1; D uncertain. The end of the DNA fits TRBJ2-7 better, so the J call may be wrong. This CDR3 contains 16 residues. The germline V gene has CDR1 SGHRS and CDR2 YFSETQ. The CDR3 sequence: CASSLAEDSSYNEQYF. For the CDR3, the DNA is TGCGCCAGCAGCTTGGCCGAGGATAGCTCCTACAATGAGCAGTACTTC.